The 20 T cell receptor beta chains below were found in one sample sequenced in a study of control samples from healthy donors and cancer patients. TCRdb's copy holds only in-frame clones and misses some; the assay was immunoSEQ multiplex PCR. The sample lists 95,000 to 130,000 clones; over 75% were seen once. Material for sequencing was PBMCs. These receptors were collected from a woman in her forties or fifties with colorectal cancer.

This clone has a single count. V is TRBV7-3 and J is TRBJ2-2; 7 bases are a match to TRBD2. V trimming: 0 bases; J trimming: 0 bases; junction bases outside the gene matches: 1. This CDR3 contains 16 residues. Germline CDR1 is SGHTA and CDR2 is FQGTGA. CDR3 sequence (DNA): TGTGCCAGCAGCTTAACTGGACTAGCGAACACCGGGGAGCTGTTTTTT. Residues: CASSLTGLANTGELFF.

The chain uses TRBV9 and TRBJ2-5; 8 bases match TRBD2. CDR3 length equals 16 residues. Trimming cost V 3 bases and J 4 bases; bases outside gene matches: 11. CDR1 and CDR2 (germline): SGDLS, YYNGEE. In nucleotides, the CDR3 is TGTGCCAGCAGCGCCACGACCTACGGGGGGGCAGAGACCCAGTACTTC. This gives the protein CASSATTYGGAETQYF.

V gene TRBV19 combines with J gene TRBJ1-5; D is possibly TRBD1 (6 bases). Germline-derived CDR1 and CDR2 are LNHDA and SQIVND (reference sequence). Trimming took off 8 bases at V and 3 bases at J, with 11 bases between the two ends. The CDR3 runs to 13 residues. DNA of the CDR3: TGTGCCAGTCTAGGACAGTACAATCAGCCCCAGCATTTT. Protein: CASLGQYNQPQHF.

This chain joins TRBV12-5 and TRBJ1-2, with a tentative D call TRBD1 (6 bases). V shed 7 bases and J shed 8 bases, with 17 bases lying between them. The CDR3 extends over 13 amino acids. The V gene's germline CDR1 is LGHNT and CDR2 FRNRAP. The DNA for the CDR3 is TGTGCTAGTGCTTTTATGGGGGGCCGGGGCTACACCTTC. This codes for CASAFMGGRGYTF.

This chain connects TRBV7-3 to TRBJ2-2; the match to TRBD1 covers 7 bases. This CDR3 region has 14 residues. The J segment lost 7 bases and the V segment lost 3 bases, leaving 5 bases of the junction unmatched. CDR1 is SGHTA, CDR2 FQGTGA, per germline. CDR3 in amino acids: CASSFTGADGELFF. As DNA, the CDR3 is TGTGCCAGCAGCTTCACAGGGGCGGACGGGGAGCTGTTTTTT.

This sequence joins TRBV6-5 and TRBJ2-7; D call uncertain. Trimming left V 6 bases short and J 2 bases short, with 14 bases between. CDR1 is MNHEY, CDR2 SVGAGI, per germline. The CDR3 totals 14 residues. The chain's CDR3 is CASRGKKEPYEQYF. CDR3 sequence (DNA): TGTGCCAGCAGAGGGAAGAAGGAGCCCTACGAGCAGTACTTC.

The chain uses TRBV3-1 (or the pseudogene TRBV3-2) and TRBJ2-5; possibly TRBD1 or TRBD2 for D (5 bases each). Germline V CDR1 and CDR2: LGHDT, YNNKEL (reference sequence). V lost 6 bases and J 5 bases, leaving 19 bases between the germline ends. This CDR3 is built from 15 residues. CDR3 nucleotide sequence: TGTGCCAGCAGGGATCCCGGGACCCAGCGTGAGACCCAGTACTTC. This codes for CASRDPGTQRETQYF.

The chain carries TRBV19 and TRBJ1-2; D remains ambiguous. The germline V and J ends were trimmed by 6 bases and 3 bases, with 17 bases remaining between them. Germline CDR1 LNHDA, CDR2 SQIVND (reference sequence). The CDR3 contains 15 residues. The CDR3 DNA follows: TGTGCCAGTAGCCCACAAATGGGCCCTTACTATGGCTACACCTTC. This codes for CASSPQMGPYYGYTF.

The chain is built from TRBV7-8 and TRBJ2-3, with TRBD2 as a possible D gene (6 bases). The CDR3 covers 16 residues. V lost 4 bases, J lost 1 base, and 15 bases lay in between. CDR1 and CDR2 (germline): SGHVS, FQNEAQ. The CDR3 nucleotides are TGTGCCAGCAGCTCGCTTGGGGGGTCGGGCACAGATACGCAGTATTTT. Residues: CASSSLGGSGTDTQYF. Supplemented by reference TRBV7-8 and TRBJ2-3, the full variable domain reads GAGVSQSPRYKVAKRGQDVALRCDPISGHVSLFWYQQALGQGPEFLTYFQNEAQLDKSGLPSDRFFAERPEGSVSTLKIQRTQQEDSAVYLCASSSLGGSGTDTQYFGPGTRLTVL.

The CDR3 sequence is CASRRSRTGNTGELFF. For the CDR3, the DNA is TGTGCCAGCAGGCGGTCGAGGACAGGGAACACCGGGGAGCTGTTTTTT. The chain is built from TRBV2 and TRBJ2-2; 7 bases map to TRBD1. J gave up 1 base and V 6 bases, and 8 bases lay outside the gene matches. The CDR3 sequence is 16 residues long. The germline V gene has CDR1 SNHLY and CDR2 FYNNEI.

The J gene is TRBJ2-1, the V gene TRBV19, with 10 bases that match TRBD1. CDR3 length: 16 amino acids. Losses at the gene ends were 5 bases for V and 7 bases for J; bases not matched to a gene: 11. The germline gives CDR1 LNHDA, CDR2 SQIVND (reference sequence). CDR3: CASSFGGQGRRNEQFF. In DNA, the CDR3 is TGTGCCAGTAGTTTCGGGGGACAGGGGAGAAGGAATGAGCAGTTCTTC.

V usage is TRBV2 and J usage is TRBJ2-1; 13 bases agree with TRBD2. CDR3 size: 17 residues. Trimming at V came to 4 bases and at J to 4 bases, leaving 7 bases not matched to a gene. The germline CDR1 and CDR2 sequences are SNHLY and FYNNEI. CDR3 sequence (DNA): TGTGCCAGCAGTGCGGTACTAGCGGGGGGGAAGTACAATGAGCAGTTCTTC. This codes for CASSAVLAGGKYNEQFF.

This chain connects TRBV5-6 to TRBJ1-2; D unresolved. The CDR3 covers 12 residues. Germline V gene sequence: CDR1 SGHDT, CDR2 YYEEEE. Trimming left V 4 bases short and J 2 bases short, with 6 bases between. The CDR3 reads CASSTWNYGYTF. The DNA for the CDR3 is TGTGCCAGCAGCACGTGGAACTATGGCTACACCTTC.

This clone is a singleton in its sample. The chain is built from TRBV27 and TRBJ1-1; 7 bases fit TRBD1. CDR3 size: 12 residues. The germline V gene has CDR1 MNHEY and CDR2 SMNVEV (reference sequence). Trimming at V came to 6 bases and at J to 11 bases, leaving 9 bases not matched to a gene. The CDR3 coding sequence is TGTGCCAGCAGCCCGGACAGGAATGTGGCTTTCTTT. The encoded protein is CASSPDRNVAFF.

This rearrangement joins TRBV19 to TRBJ1-5; D possibly corresponds to TRBD1 (5 bases). Germline V gene lookup returns CDR1 LNHDA and CDR2 SQIVND (reference sequence). CDR3 size: 15 residues. Between the trimmed V and J ends, which lost 6 bases and 3 bases, there was a span of 15 bases. The chain's CDR3 is CASRLQGLDNQPQHF. Here the CDR3 DNA reads TGTGCCAGTAGGCTCCAGGGACTGGACAATCAGCCCCAGCATTTT.

This clone appeared a single time. The CDR3 loop is CASRPAFQGIQETQYF. CDR3 coding DNA: TGTGCCAGCAGGCCGGCCTTCCAGGGTATTCAAGAGACCCAGTACTTC. The chain couples TRBV11-2 to TRBJ2-5; D is possibly TRBD1 (5 bases). Germline V gene data show CDR1 as SGHAT and CDR2 as FQNNGV. The CDR3 runs to 16 residues. The V and J ends lost 6 bases and 2 bases respectively, with 19 bases between them.

The chain has TRBV19 and TRBJ1-5; possible D gene TRBD1, 5 bases. Germline CDR1 reads LNHDA; CDR2 reads SQIVND (reference sequence). The CDR3 totals 16 residues. Trimming shortened V by 0 bases and J by 4 bases, and 13 bases separated the two germline ends. The CDR3 protein is CASSIERGRANQPQHF. The CDR3 DNA reads as TGTGCCAGTAGTATAGAAAGGGGCAGGGCGAATCAGCCCCAGCATTTT.

The V call is TRBV19, the J call TRBJ1-5, with 9 bases identical to TRBD1. This CDR3 has 14 residues. Germline assignment: CDR1 LNHDA and CDR2 SQIVND (reference sequence). The junction had 5 bases not matched to a gene; V was cut back by 7 bases and J by 4 bases. In nucleotides, the CDR3 is TGTGCCAGTAACCCTGACAGGGGGAATCAGCCCCAGCATTTT. Its protein is CASNPDRGNQPQHF.

This clone was recorded only once. The chain recombines TRBV5-1 with TRBJ1-1; a possible D gene is TRBD1 (5 bases). The CDR3 covers 14 residues. Trimming stripped 1 base from V and 3 bases from J, with 10 bases between. The germline V gene has CDR1 SGHRS and CDR2 YFSETQ. The CDR3 protein is CASSLRGWDTEAFF. The CDR3 DNA reads TGCGCCAGCAGCTTGAGGGGCTGGGACACTGAAGCTTTCTTT.

The chain uses TRBV27 and TRBJ1-2; perhaps TRBD1 as D (5 bases). The germline V and J ends were trimmed by 4 bases and 5 bases, with 14 bases remaining between them. This CDR3 has 14 residues. The germline CDR1 and CDR2 sequences are MNHEY and SMNVEV (reference sequence). CDR3 coding DNA: TGTGCCAGCAGTTCCCCGGGGCTGGGATATGGCTACACCTTC. Its protein product is CASSSPGLGYGYTF.